Included here is one TCR beta chain sequence, with context. Its antigen is unknown. The germline gives CDR1 SQVTM, CDR2 ANQGSEA. The CDR3 consists of 12 residues. Trimming took off 3 bases at V and 4 bases at J, with 8 bases between the two ends. This sample was included in a study of pediatric ulcerative colitis. The assay was run at survey level. Samples were sequenced at Survey level, maximum 500,000 reads. Clones were sequenced by immunoSEQ multiplex PCR, and TCRdb holds only the in-frame ones, with some missing. The sample consists of 10,000 to 13,000 clones, 82% of them appearing once. Study findings and constraints: All ulcerative colitis patients, but no controls, carried a couple of rectal clonotypes.

Rectal tissue came from one to two pinch biopsies taken at colonoscopy. The source material was gut tissue. The chain has TRBV29-1 and TRBJ2-3; D not certain. The receptor was derived from a girl under 18 who was a control in a study of pediatric ulcerative colitis. Here the CDR3 reads CSVDNPADTQYF. The CDR3 nucleotides read TGCAGCGTTGATAACCCCGCAGATACGCAGTATTTT.